The rows below give T cell receptor beta chains drawn from one sample of a study of PD-L1 blockade in urothelial cancer. The assay was immunoSEQ multiplex PCR, and TCRdb's table has in-frame clones only and misses some. The sample holds 50,000 to 60,000 clones, just over 85% seen once. The sequences come from PBMCs, collected around atezolizumab (anti-PD-L1) treatment. These receptors were taken from a man aged 45-65 years with urothelial cancer. The CDR3 runs from the conserved cysteine through the conserved F or W. The order of the fields is V gene, D gene, CDR3 length, J gene, clone size, CDR3 DNA, CDR3 protein. The D gene is left open where the match is weak. For some rows the clone size is stated as once, few or many, or as a class when expanded; others skip it.

>TRBV6-5|-|13|TRBJ1-1|once
TGTGCCTGCGGGGTGGACATGAACACTGAAGCTTTCTTT
CACGVDMNTEAFF
>TRBV7-7|-|13|TRBJ2-5|-
TGTGCTAGCAGCGCCCAGTTGGCCGAGGCCCAGTACTTC
CASSAQLAEAQYF
>TRBV14|-|11|TRBJ2-5|-
TGTGCCAGCAGCCAAAACGGTCCCCAGTACTTC
CASSQNGPQYF
>TRBV5-8|-|14|TRBJ2-7|-
TGTGCCAGCAGCTTGGAACCGGGGGTCTACGAGCAGTACTTC
CASSLEPGVYEQYF
>TRBV5-1|-|12|TRBJ1-2|-
TGCGCCAGTGCGGACAGCTACTATGGCTACACCTTC
CASADSYYGYTF
>TRBV5-1|TRBD2|19|TRBJ2-1|few
TGCGCCAGCAGGACTGGGGGCGCCCTCCTAGCGGGAGGGTCGGATGAGCAGTTCTTC
CASRTGGALLAGGSDEQFF
>TRBV5-1|-|16|TRBJ2-1|-
TGCGCCAGCAGCTTGGTCGGGGGAGAGTCCTACAATGAGCAGTTCTTC
CASSLVGGESYNEQFF
>TRBV9|-|14|TRBJ2-5|-
TGTGCCAGCAGCCCACGACAGTTCCAAGAGACCCAGTACTTC
CASSPRQFQETQYF
>TRBV4-2|-|12|TRBJ2-7|-
TGTGCCAGCAGCCAAGTCTCGGGCGAGCAGTACTTC
CASSQVSGEQYF
>TRBV27|-|13|TRBJ1-5|-
TGTGCCAGCAGTTTTAATAGCAATCAGCCCCAGCATTTT
CASSFNSNQPQHF
>TRBV7-2|-|14|TRBJ2-5|-
TGTGCCAGCAGCTCGCAGACACCCCCGGAGACCCAGTACTTC
CASSSQTPPETQYF
>TRBV18|-|14|TRBJ1-1|-
TGTGCCAGCTCACCACGTGAGGGGAACACTGAAGCTTTCTTT
CASSPREGNTEAFF
>TRBV5-1|TRBD1|13|TRBJ2-7|-
TGCGCCAGCAGCGACAGGGGCCCCTACGAGCAGTACTTC
CASSDRGPYEQYF
>TRBV13|TRBD1|16|TRBJ1-2|-
TGTGCCAGCAGCTTGAGGAGACAGGGGCGATGGAATGGCTACACCTTC
CASSLRRQGRWNGYTF
>TRBV5-1|TRBD1|15|TRBJ1-6|-
TGCGCCAGCAGCCCCGGACAGGGATATAATTCACCCCTCCACTTT
CASSPGQGYNSPLHF
>TRBV30|-|12|TRBJ1-4|-
TGTGCCTGGTCACGGGGTAATGAAAAACTGTTTTTT
CAWSRGNEKLFF
>TRBV7-8|TRBD1|15|TRBJ1-1|-
TGTGCCAGCAGTTTTAGCGCCAGGGGGACCACTGAAGCTTTCTTT
CASSFSARGTTEAFF
>TRBV6-4|TRBD2|13|TRBJ2-1|-
TGTGCCAGCAGTGAGCGGGAGTACAATGAGCAGTTCTTC
CASSEREYNEQFF
>TRBV29-1|TRBD1|14|TRBJ1-3|-
TGCAGCGGAAGGACAGGGAGCTCTGGAAACACCATATATTTT
CSGRTGSSGNTIYF
>TRBV5-1|TRBD1|15|TRBJ1-1|-
TGCGCCAGCACAACAGGGGAATGGATGGGCACTGAAGCTTTCTTT
CASTTGEWMGTEAFF
>TRBV5-1|TRBD1|17|TRBJ1-2|few
TGCGCCAGCAGCTTGGGTTACCGGGACAGGGATACTGATGGCTACACCTTC
CASSLGYRDRDTDGYTF
>TRBV15|TRBD1|13|TRBJ1-1|once
TGTGCCACCAGCGGACAGGCCGGCTCTGAAGCTTTCTTT
CATSGQAGSEAFF
>TRBV5-1|TRBD2|15|TRBJ2-7|-
TGCGCCAGCAGCCCGGGACTAGCGGCTACCTACGAGCAGTACTTC
CASSPGLAATYEQYF
>TRBV6-6|TRBD1|16|TRBJ2-5|-
TGTGCCAGCAGTTACCCTCAGGACAGGGGGGAAGAGACCCAGTACTTC
CASSYPQDRGEETQYF